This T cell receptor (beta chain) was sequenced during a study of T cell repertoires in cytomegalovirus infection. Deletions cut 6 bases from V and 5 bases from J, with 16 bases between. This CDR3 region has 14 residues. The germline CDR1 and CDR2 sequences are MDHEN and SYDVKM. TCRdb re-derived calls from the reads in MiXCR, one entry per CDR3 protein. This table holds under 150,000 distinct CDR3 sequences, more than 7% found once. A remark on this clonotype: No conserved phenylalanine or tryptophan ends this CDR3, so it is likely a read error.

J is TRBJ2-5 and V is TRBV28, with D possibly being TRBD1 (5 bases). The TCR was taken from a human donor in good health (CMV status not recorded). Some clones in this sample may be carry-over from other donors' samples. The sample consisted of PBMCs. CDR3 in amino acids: CASRWSRAGETQYL. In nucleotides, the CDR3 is TGTGCCAGCAGATGGTCCAGGGCCGGTGAGACCCAGTACCTC.